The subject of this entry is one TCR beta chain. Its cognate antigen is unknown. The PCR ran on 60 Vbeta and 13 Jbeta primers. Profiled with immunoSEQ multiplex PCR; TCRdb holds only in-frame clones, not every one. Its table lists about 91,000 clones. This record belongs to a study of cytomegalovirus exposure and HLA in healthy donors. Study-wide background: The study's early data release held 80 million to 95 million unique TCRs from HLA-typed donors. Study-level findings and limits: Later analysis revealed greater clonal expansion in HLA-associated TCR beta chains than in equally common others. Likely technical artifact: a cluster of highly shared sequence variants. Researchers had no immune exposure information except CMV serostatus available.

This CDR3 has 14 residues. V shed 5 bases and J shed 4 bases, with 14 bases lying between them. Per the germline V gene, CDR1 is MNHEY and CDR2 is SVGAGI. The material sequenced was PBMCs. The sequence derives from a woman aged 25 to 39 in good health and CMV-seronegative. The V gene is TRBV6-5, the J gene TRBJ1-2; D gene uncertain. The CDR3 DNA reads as TGTGCCAGCAGTGGGCGCAGCAGAAGCTATGGCTACACCTTC. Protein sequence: CASSGRSRSYGYTF.